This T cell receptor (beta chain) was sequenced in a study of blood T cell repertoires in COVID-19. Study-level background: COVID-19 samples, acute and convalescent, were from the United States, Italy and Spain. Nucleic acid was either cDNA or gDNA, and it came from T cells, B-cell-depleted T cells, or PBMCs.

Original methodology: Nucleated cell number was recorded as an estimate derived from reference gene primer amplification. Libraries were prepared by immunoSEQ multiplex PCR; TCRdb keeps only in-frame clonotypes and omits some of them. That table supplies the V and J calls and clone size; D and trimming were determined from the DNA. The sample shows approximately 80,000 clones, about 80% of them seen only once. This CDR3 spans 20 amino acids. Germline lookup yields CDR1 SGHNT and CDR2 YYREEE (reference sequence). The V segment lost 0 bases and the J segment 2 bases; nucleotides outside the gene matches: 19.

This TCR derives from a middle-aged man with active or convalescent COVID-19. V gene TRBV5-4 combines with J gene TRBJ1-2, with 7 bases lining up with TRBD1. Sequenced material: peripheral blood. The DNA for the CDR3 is TGTGCCAGCAGCTTGGCCTTTGGAGGGGATCACAGGGGTTTAAACTATGGCTACACCTTC. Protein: CASSLAFGGDHRGLNYGYTF. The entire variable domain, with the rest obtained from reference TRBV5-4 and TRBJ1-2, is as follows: ETGVTQSPTHLIKTRGQQVTLRCSSQSGHNTVSWYQQALGQGPQFIFQYYREEENGRGNFPPRFSGLQFPNYSSELNVNALELDDSALYLCASSLAFGGDHRGLNYGYTFGSGTRLTVV.